These 19 T cell receptor beta chains came from one sample sequenced in a study of lymphopenia after photon versus proton radiotherapy. Only in-frame clones appear in the TCRdb table, and some are missing; sequencing was by immunoSEQ multiplex PCR. The table shows under 75,000 clones, with roughly 92% occurring only once. The source was peripheral blood, collected from a patient treated with photon-based radiotherapy. These receptors were collected from a woman aged 35 to 49 with cholangiocarcinoma.

The chain is built from TRBV29-1 and TRBJ2-7; D may be TRBD2 (7 bases). V was cut by 4 bases and J by 0 bases, with 13 bases left in between. CDR1 is SQVTM and CDR2 is ANQGSEA in the germline V gene. The CDR3 is made up of 14 amino acids. This CDR3 is CSVAGAGVSYEQYF. For the CDR3, the DNA is TGCAGCGTTGCAGGGGCGGGGGTCTCCTACGAGCAGTACTTC.

The chain joins TRBV5-1 to TRBJ1-5; D gene ambiguous. Germline loops: CDR1 SGHRS, CDR2 YFSETQ. The ends were cut back, 0 bases at V and 6 bases at J, with 7 bases in the middle. The CDR3 sequence is 13 residues long. The CDR3 bases are TGCGCCAGCAGCTTGGCAGTCGGTCAGCCCCAGCATTTT. The encoded protein is CASSLAVGQPQHF.

The CDR3, as DNA: TGCGCCAGCAGTGAGGGGCTGCCTCCGGCCAATGAGCAGTTCTTC. It encodes CASSEGLPPANEQFF. The chain joins TRBV10-1 to TRBJ2-1; D unclear. Trimming pared 2 bases from V and 6 bases from J, leaving 14 bases between. The germline V gene has CDR1 WNHNN and CDR2 SYGVQD (reference sequence). This CDR3 region has 15 residues.

As DNA, the CDR3 is TGTGCCAGCAGTCAACAGGGACAGGGGAACACTGAAGCTTTCTTT. Protein: CASSQQGQGNTEAFF. The rearrangement uses TRBV6-6 and TRBJ1-1; 9 bases map to TRBD1. J gave up 1 base and V 5 bases, and 5 bases lay outside the gene matches. This CDR3 has 15 residues. Per the germline V gene, CDR1 is MNHNY and CDR2 is SVGAGI (reference sequence).

The chain couples TRBV5-1 to TRBJ1-1; no firm D call. Trimming pared 0 bases from V and 6 bases from J, leaving 9 bases between. Germline-derived CDR1 and CDR2 are SGHRS and YFSETQ. This CDR3 has 13 residues. CDR3 sequence: CASSLAGAPEAFF. The DNA for the CDR3 is TGCGCCAGCAGCTTGGCCGGAGCTCCTGAAGCTTTCTTT.

The chain has TRBV5-1 and TRBJ2-2; D could derive from TRBD1 or TRBD2 (5 bases each). CDR3 size: 15 residues. Trimming took off 2 bases at V and 4 bases at J, with 12 bases between the two ends. The germline V gene encodes CDR1 SGHRS and CDR2 YFSETQ. For the CDR3, the DNA is TGCGCCAGCAGCTTAACCGGGACGGGCACCGGGGAGCTGTTTTTT. It specifies CASSLTGTGTGELFF. The complete variable domain, with remaining parts taken from reference TRBV5-1 and TRBJ2-2, reads KAGVTQTPRYLIKTRGQQVTLSCSPISGHRSVSWYQQTPGQGLQFLFEYFSETQRNKGNFPGRFSGRQFSNSRSEMNVSTLELGDSALYLCASSLTGTGTGELFFGEGSRLTVL.

The chain carries TRBV10-2 and TRBJ1-1, with D perhaps TRBD1 (5 bases). Germline assignment: CDR1 WSHSY and CDR2 SAAADI. The CDR3 has 12 amino acids. V was cut by 2 bases and J by 10 bases, with 11 bases left in between. The CDR3 DNA follows: TGCGCCAGCAGTGAGGGGACTCGAGGAGCTTTCTTT. It is translated as CASSEGTRGAFF.

The J gene is TRBJ2-6, the V gene TRBV6-6, with D hard to call. In germline, CDR1 is MNHNY, CDR2 SVGAGI (reference sequence). The CDR3 is 15 amino acids. Trimming removed 2 bases from V and 2 bases from J, with 7 bases in between. The CDR3: CASSYVGTGANVLTF. The CDR3, as DNA: TGTGCCAGCAGTTACGTGGGGACTGGGGCCAACGTCCTGACTTTC.

This chain connects TRBV6-1 to TRBJ1-3, with 8 bases matching TRBD1. Trimming removed 6 bases from V and 3 bases from J; junction bases left unmatched: 7. The CDR3 runs to 15 residues. The germline gives CDR1 MNHNS, CDR2 SASEGT. CDR3 bases: TGTGCCAGCAGATCAAGAGGACAGGGTGGAAACACCATATATTTT. Translation: CASRSRGQGGNTIYF.

The rearrangement joins TRBV5-4 to TRBJ2-7; 8 bases map to TRBD2. J was trimmed by 4 bases and V by 0 bases; bases with no gene match: 9. CDR3 length equals 16 residues. Looked up from germline, CDR1 is SGHNT and CDR2 is YYREEE (reference sequence). CDR3 sequence reads: CASSLVSGTRPYEQYF. The CDR3 bases are TGTGCCAGCAGCTTGGTCTCCGGGACTAGACCTTACGAGCAGTACTTC.

The chain couples TRBV6-1 to TRBJ1-5, with no clear D. This CDR3 is built from 18 residues. The V and J ends lost 2 bases and 0 bases respectively, with 17 bases between them. Germline CDR1 is MNHNS and CDR2 is SASEGT. The CDR3 protein is CASSELWKGSDSNQPQHF. CDR3 DNA: TGTGCCAGCAGTGAACTCTGGAAAGGGTCAGATAGCAATCAGCCCCAGCATTTT.

This clone was seen more than once but under ten times. CDR3 bases: TGTGCCAGTAGTATTAGCGGCCGCTACAATGAGCAGTTCTTC. Translated: CASSISGRYNEQFF. The rearrangement joins TRBV19 to TRBJ2-1, with a possible D match to TRBD2 (6 bases). CDR3 length: 14 amino acids. V was trimmed by 3 bases and J by 3 bases, leaving 9 bases between them. Germline V gives CDR1 LNHDA, CDR2 SQIVND (reference sequence).

The chain combines TRBV18 with TRBJ1-6; no definite D call. Germline V gives CDR1 KGHSH, CDR2 LQKENI. This CDR3 has 13 amino acids. V gave up 3 bases and J gave up 12 bases, with 12 bases separating them. CDR3 bases: TGTGCCAGCTCACCCGATCCCTCCCGACCCCTCCACTTT. Amino acid sequence: CASSPDPSRPLHF.

This chain uses TRBV10-3 with TRBJ2-5, with 12 bases fitting TRBD2. CDR1 is ENHRY, CDR2 SYGVKD, per germline. J was trimmed by 5 bases and V by 5 bases; bases with no gene match: 3. This CDR3 has 14 residues. The CDR3 reads CAISPTSGSETQYF. In DNA, the CDR3 is TGTGCCATCAGTCCGACTAGCGGGAGTGAGACCCAGTACTTC.

The gene calls are TRBV13 and TRBJ2-1; maybe TRBD2 (6 bases). This CDR3 has 11 residues. V was trimmed by 8 bases and J by 10 bases, leaving 12 bases between them. Germline-derived CDR1 and CDR2 are PRHDT and FYEKMQ (reference sequence). Here the CDR3 DNA reads TGTGCCAGCTCTCGAAGCGGGGAGCAGTTCTTC. This encodes CASSRSGEQFF. Using reference TRBV13 and TRBJ2-1 for the parts outside the CDR3, the full variable domain is AAGVIQSPRHLIKEKRETATLKCYPIPRHDTVYWYQQGPGQDPQFLISFYEKMQSDKGSIPDRFSAQQFSDYHSELNMSSLELGDSALYFCASSRSGEQFFGPGTRLTVL.

The chain uses TRBV4-2 and TRBJ1-4; weak D call: TRBD1 (5 bases). Trimming removed 5 bases from V and 0 bases from J, with 16 bases in between. Per germline, CDR1 LGHNA and CDR2 YNFKEQ. This CDR3 has 17 residues. This CDR3 is CASSRRDSTATNEKLFF. The CDR3 DNA is TGTGCCAGCAGCAGACGGGACTCTACTGCAACTAATGAAAAACTGTTTTTT.

The chain couples TRBV27 to TRBJ1-6; tentatively, D is TRBD1 (5 bases). The germline V gene has CDR1 MNHEY and CDR2 SMNVEV (reference sequence). The ends were cut back, 8 bases at V and 6 bases at J, with 20 bases in the middle. The CDR3 contains 16 residues. In nucleotides, the CDR3 is TGTGCCAGCGCCCCCCCAAGAGGGGTGTTTAATTCACCCCTCCACTTT. Amino acid sequence: CASAPPRGVFNSPLHF.

The chain has TRBV29-1 and TRBJ2-7; D might be TRBD2 (6 bases). Per germline, CDR1 SQVTM and CDR2 ANQGSEA. The V gene lost 7 bases and the J gene lost 0 bases, with 13 bases spanning the gap. This CDR3 contains 13 residues. Written as DNA, the CDR3 is TGCAGCGGTAAACACGGGAGCTCCTACGAGCAGTACTTC. Its translation is CSGKHGSSYEQYF.

The rearrangement uses TRBV5-4 and TRBJ1-1; possible D gene TRBD1, 5 bases. The germline gives CDR1 SGHNT, CDR2 YYREEE (reference sequence). Between the trimmed V and J ends, which lost 3 bases and 0 bases, there was a span of 18 bases. This CDR3 has 17 residues. DNA for the CDR3: TGTGCCAGCAGCTCGGGATACCGGACACTGATGAACACTGAAGCTTTCTTT. Translated, it gives CASSSGYRTLMNTEAFF.